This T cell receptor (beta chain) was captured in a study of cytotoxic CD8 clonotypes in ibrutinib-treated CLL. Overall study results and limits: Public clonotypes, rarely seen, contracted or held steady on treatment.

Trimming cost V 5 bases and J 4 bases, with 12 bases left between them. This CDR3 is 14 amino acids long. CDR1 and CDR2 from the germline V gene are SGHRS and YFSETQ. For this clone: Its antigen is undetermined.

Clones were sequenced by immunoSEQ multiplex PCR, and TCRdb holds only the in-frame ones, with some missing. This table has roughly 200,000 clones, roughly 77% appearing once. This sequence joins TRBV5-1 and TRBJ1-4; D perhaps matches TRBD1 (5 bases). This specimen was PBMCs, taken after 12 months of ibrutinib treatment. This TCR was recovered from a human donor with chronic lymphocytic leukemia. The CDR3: CASRPRQNNEKLFF. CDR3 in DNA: TGCGCCAGCAGGCCCCGACAGAATAATGAAAAACTGTTTTTT.